This T cell receptor (beta chain) originates from a study of shared T cell receptors in the human thymus. Germline V gene data show CDR1 as MGHRA and CDR2 as YSYEKL. The CDR3 totals 17 residues. Trimming removed 2 bases at V and 0 bases at J, with 16 bases between. Data came from immunoSEQ multiplex PCR; TCRdb stores just in-frame clones and leaves some out. The profile covers 700,000 or so clones, with 80% to 90% appearing a single time and about 0.0098% taken by the ten largest. A further study also used this sample, focusing on human thymus T cells.

Sequencing was carried out using thymocytes. The V gene is TRBV4-1, the J gene TRBJ1-2; weak D call: TRBD1 (5 bases). The receptor was derived from a girl less than two years old with a congenital heart defect. CDR3 coding DNA: TGCGCCAGCAGCCAATTTCCCCGGACACCAGCTAACTATGGCTACACCTTC. It specifies CASSQFPRTPANYGYTF.